The clone carrying this T cell receptor beta chain was counted only a few times. The CDR3 length is 13 residues. CDR1 and CDR2 (germline): MGHRA, YSYEKL. Trimming stripped 0 bases from V and 6 bases from J, with 9 bases between. Reverse transcription of about 0.45 to 1 ug RNA was performed with random hexamers. Multiplex PCR with immunoSEQ amplified the TCR beta CDR3 across 54 Vbeta and 13 Jbeta. MiXCR, applied by TCRdb to the immunoSEQ multiplex PCR reads, yields one record per CDR3 protein. This sample has approximately 200,000 distinct CDR3 sequences, with 80% to 95% found just once. This sample was taken from a study of CD8 T cells in Susac syndrome. CD8+ and CD4+ blood T cells underwent TCR beta sequencing. Patients with stable or active relapsing-remitting disease, all of them treatment-naive, made up the multiple sclerosis controls. Negative isolation yielded CD8+ and CD4+ T cells; FACS enriched TEMRA cells.

The receptor comes from a human donor with multiple sclerosis. J is TRBJ2-7 and V is TRBV4-1; D remains unclear. Sequenced: CD8+ T cells from PBMCs. Here the CDR3 reads CASSQDLHIEQYF. Here the CDR3 DNA reads TGCGCCAGCAGCCAAGATCTGCATATCGAGCAGTACTTC.